Following are 30 T cell receptor beta chains from one sample sequenced in a study of Graves' ophthalmopathy and Graves' hyperthyroidism. Amplification of TCR beta CDR3 regions used RNA transcripts. The library came from an HTBI-primed first-round RT-PCR and a second-round multiplex PCR. TCRdb re-derived calls from the multiplex PCR reads in MiXCR, one entry per CDR3 protein. The sample has fewer than 600,000 distinct CDR3 sequences; approximately 15% are singletons. Sequencing was carried out using blood. These receptors were taken from a woman aged 30 to 39 with Graves' ophthalmopathy.

This clonotype has at least ten counts. The chain joins TRBV6-1 to TRBJ2-7; no reliable D call. Germline values: CDR1 MNHNS, CDR2 SASEGT. This CDR3 is 14 amino acids long. V gave up 3 bases and J gave up 2 bases, with 11 bases separating them. The CDR3 DNA reads as TGTGCCAGCAGTGAGGGTGGCTCTGCCTACGAGCAGTACTTC. Translation: CASSEGGSAYEQYF.

The sample holds many counts of this clonotype. The chain carries TRBV11-2 and TRBJ2-2, with 8 nucleotides matching TRBD1. The CDR3 is 19 residues long. The V gene end was trimmed by 4 bases and the J gene end by 3 bases; junction bases not matched to a gene: 16. CDR1 and CDR2 (germline): SGHAT, FQNNGV. CDR3 loop: CASSSGRFGDRGYTGELFF. CDR3 DNA: TGTGCCAGCAGCTCAGGCCGGTTTGGTGACAGGGGTTACACCGGGGAGCTGTTTTTT.

There are many counts of this clonotype. The chain carries TRBV10-3 and TRBJ2-5; no clear D gene. Germline CDR1 and CDR2: ENHRY and SYGVKD. V shed 3 bases and J shed 1 base, with 6 bases lying between them. CDR3 length: 13 residues. For the CDR3, the DNA is TGTGCCATCAGTGATGGGCCCCAAGAGACCCAGTACTTC. This codes for CAISDGPQETQYF.

This clonotype was found many times. The chain recombines TRBV20-1 with TRBJ2-4; the D is unclear. This CDR3 spans 10 amino acids. From germline, CDR1 is DFQATT and CDR2 SNEGSKA (reference sequence). V was trimmed by 3 bases and J by 6 bases, leaving 3 bases between them. The CDR3 reads CSARRNIQYF. The CDR3 region has the DNA TGCAGTGCTAGGAGAAACATTCAGTACTTC.

This clonotype was detected ten times or more. V usage is TRBV10-3 and J usage is TRBJ1-1; TRBD1 aligns across 8 bases. Germline values: CDR1 ENHRY, CDR2 SYGVKD. This CDR3 contains 15 residues. V gave up 6 bases and J gave up 2 bases; unmatched junction bases: 8. The CDR3 region has the DNA TGTGCCATCAGAAATCTCGGACAGGGAAACACTGAAGCTTTCTTT. Its protein is CAIRNLGQGNTEAFF.

This clonotype showed up many times. CDR3 amino acids: CASSVLAANTGELFF. The CDR3, as DNA: TGTGCCAGCAGTGTACTAGCGGCGAACACCGGGGAGCTGTTTTTT. The chain couples TRBV2 to TRBJ2-2; 8 bases agree with TRBD2. The V and J ends lost 4 bases and 0 bases, in that order; junction bases with no gene match: 1. Germline lookup yields CDR1 SNHLY and CDR2 FYNNEI. There are 15 residues in the CDR3.

The chain couples TRBV6-1 to TRBJ1-3, with D possibly being TRBD1 (5 bases). CDR1 and CDR2 from the germline V gene are MNHNS and SASEGT. Trimming took off 6 bases at V and 0 bases at J, with 15 bases between the two ends. The CDR3 spans 16 residues. CDR3: CASRRAGGHSGNTIYF. The CDR3 region has the DNA TGTGCCAGCAGAAGAGCCGGAGGACACTCTGGAAACACCATATATTTT.

V gene TRBV3-1 combines with J gene TRBJ1-1; no firm D call. This CDR3 comprises 14 residues. Germline V gene data show CDR1 as LGHDT and CDR2 as YNNKEL (reference sequence). Trimming removed 4 bases at V and 0 bases at J, with 9 bases between. The CDR3, as DNA: TGTGCCAGCAGCCGGAGTGAGCTGAACACTGAAGCTTTCTTT. It is translated as CASSRSELNTEAFF. The full variable domain, with the rest looked up from reference TRBV3-1 and TRBJ1-1, is DTAVSQTPKYLVTQMGNDKSIKCEQNLGHDTMYWYKQDSKKFLKIMFSYNNKELIINETVPNRFSPKSPDKAHLNLHINSLELGDSAVYFCASSRSELNTEAFFGQGTRLTVV.

The chain employs TRBV9 and TRBJ2-7; D is possibly TRBD1 (7 bases). V shed 0 bases and J shed 2 bases, with 12 bases lying between them. The CDR3 extends over 15 amino acids. The germline V gene encodes CDR1 SGDLS and CDR2 YYNGEE. CDR3 nucleotides: TGTGCCAGCAGCGTAGGAGGAGGGGGCCCCTACGAGCAGTACTTC. This codes for CASSVGGGGPYEQYF.

This clonotype showed up many times. V is TRBV3-1 and J is TRBJ1-6; D may be TRBD1 (6 bases). Germline V gene data show CDR1 as LGHDT and CDR2 as YNNKEL (reference sequence). The CDR3 runs to 17 residues. V was pared by 4 bases and J by 7 bases, with 20 bases between. CDR3 region: CASSRNSGRQGNSPLHF. The CDR3 DNA reads as TGTGCCAGCAGCCGGAATTCCGGTCGGCAGGGGAATTCACCCCTCCACTTT.

This clonotype appeared many times. The V and J genes are TRBV10-3 and TRBJ2-5; no clear D gene. Germline CDR1 and CDR2: ENHRY and SYGVKD. The V and J ends lost 8 bases and 1 base respectively, with 11 bases between them. CDR3 length equals 13 residues. CDR3 sequence reads: CAIRRAPQETQYF. In DNA form, the CDR3 reads TGTGCCATCCGAAGGGCCCCCCAAGAGACCCAGTACTTC.

As concerns this clonotype: One end of the junction does not line up with germline, which may come from a read error. The chain links TRBV28 to TRBJ1-2, with 8 bases identical to TRBD1. The CDR3 loop spans 14 amino acids. Germline V gene sequence: CDR1 MDHEN, CDR2 SYDVKM. The CDR3 bases are TGTGCCAGCAGTTCGTCGGACAGGGCCTATGGCTACAGCTTC. Translated, it gives CASSSSDRAYGYSF.

This chain joins TRBV30 and TRBJ1-6, with D unclear. V was clipped by 7 bases and J by 9 bases, with 16 bases between them. CDR1 GTSNPN and CDR2 SVGIG come from the germline V gene (reference sequence). This CDR3 has 13 amino acids. The CDR3 sequence: CASDNSPPSPLHF. As DNA, the CDR3 is TGTGCCTCGGATAATTCACCTCCTTCACCCCTCCACTTT. Full variable domain (missing parts from reference TRBV30 and TRBJ1-6): SQTIHQWPATLVQPVGSPLSLECTVEGTSNPNLYWYRQAAGRGLQLLFYSVGIGQISSEVPQNLSASRPQDRQFILSSKKLLLSDSGFYLCASDNSPPSPLHFGNGTRLTVT.

The sample holds a few counts of this clonotype. V and J are TRBV4-1 and TRBJ2-5; D remains ambiguous. The CDR3 is 14 residues long. V lost 1 base, J lost 0 bases, and 6 bases lay in between. CDR1 and CDR2 from the germline V gene are MGHRA and YSYEKL. The CDR3, as DNA: TGCGCCAGCAGCCAAGTCGAGGACCAAGAGACCCAGTACTTC. As protein: CASSQVEDQETQYF.

This chain links TRBV2 with TRBJ2-7, with 7 positions matching TRBD1. The junction had 10 bases not matched to a gene; V was cut back by 10 bases and J by 1 base. Germline V gene sequence: CDR1 SNHLY, CDR2 FYNNEI. The CDR3 runs to 14 residues. DNA for the CDR3: TGTGCCAACCCAGACAGGGTGATTTCCTACGAGCAGTACTTC. It yields the protein CANPDRVISYEQYF. The complete variable domain, with remaining parts taken from reference TRBV2 and TRBJ2-7, reads EPEVTQTPSHQVTQMGQEVILRCVPISNHLYFYWYRQILGQKVEFLVSFYNNEISEKSEIFDDQFSVERPDGSNFTLKIRSTKLEDSAMYFCANPDRVISYEQYFGPGTRLTVT.

This clonotype was counted only a few times. This may stem from a read error, because a much larger clone lies one nucleotide away. The rearrangement joins TRBV27 to TRBJ1-6; D might be TRBD1 (6 bases). The CDR3 sequence is 13 residues long. The V end lost 6 bases, the J end lost 8 bases, and 11 bases lay between the germline ends. Germline CDR1 is MNHEY and CDR2 is SMNVEV (reference sequence). CDR3 DNA sequence: TGTGCCAGCAGAGACAGGACAGATTCACCCCTCCACTTT. Translation: CASRDRTDSPLHF.

This clonotype was observed many times. A read error is possible here, since a much larger clone lies one base away. Since the CDR3 does not end with the conserved phenylalanine or tryptophan, this likely comes from a read error. The chain has TRBV7-2 and TRBJ1-1, with D uncertain. V was clipped by 2 bases and J by 6 bases, with 13 bases between them. In germline, CDR1 is SGHTA, CDR2 FQGNSA. The CDR3 runs 14 residues. CDR3 DNA: TGTGCCAGCAGCTTAAGGACCAGCGGGGCTGAAGCTTTCCTT. Residues: CASSLRTSGAEAFL.

There are a few counts of this clonotype. This rearrangement joins TRBV11-3 to TRBJ2-7; maybe TRBD1 (5 bases). V lost 7 bases to trimming and J lost 6 bases, with 16 bases between them. The CDR3 has 13 amino acids. Germline CDR1 is SGHNT and CDR2 is YENEEA. CDR3 DNA: TGTGCCAGCACCGTTACCCCCAGGGCCGAGCAGTACTTC. This codes for CASTVTPRAEQYF.

This clonotype has only a few counts. This sequence joins TRBV6-1 and TRBJ2-7; D call uncertain. V shed 2 bases and J shed 5 bases, with 10 bases lying between them. The CDR3 loop spans 13 amino acids. Germline V gene data show CDR1 as MNHNS and CDR2 as SASEGT. The CDR3 loop reads CASSELLVDEQYF. CDR3 DNA: TGTGCCAGCAGTGAATTGCTGGTGGACGAGCAGTACTTC.

This clonotype was seen at least ten times. A junction end diverges from the germline sequence, so it may reflect a read error. This rearrangement joins TRBV27 to TRBJ1-1; no reliable D call. CDR3 length: 14 residues. From germline, CDR1 is MNHEY and CDR2 SMNVEV (reference sequence). CDR3 residues: CASSQTFGDTEALF. In nucleotides, the CDR3 is TGTGCCAGCAGTCAAACCTTTGGAGACACTGAAGCTCTCTTT.

This clonotype was counted only a few times. The rearrangement links TRBV6-1 to TRBJ1-1, with D unclear. CDR3 length: 16 amino acids. Germline V CDR1 and CDR2: MNHNS, SASEGT. Deletions cut 5 bases from V and 0 bases from J, with 16 bases between. CDR3 DNA: TGTGCCAGCAGTAGCGGGGAGAGGCTCATGAACACTGAAGCTTTCTTT. Protein sequence: CASSSGERLMNTEAFF.

The chain recombines TRBV30 with TRBJ2-2; D gene uncertain. Trimming took 2 bases from V and 5 from J, leaving 9 bases between them. Germline V gene lookup returns CDR1 GTSNPN and CDR2 SVGIG (reference sequence). The CDR3 loop spans 13 amino acids. The chain's CDR3 is CAWSPTATGELFF. The CDR3 DNA reads TGTGCCTGGAGTCCGACGGCTACCGGGGAGCTGTTTTTT. The variable domain in full, with the rest retrieved from reference TRBV30 and TRBJ2-2, is SQTIHQWPATLVQPVGSPLSLECTVEGTSNPNLYWYRQAAGRGLQLLFYSVGIGQISSEVPQNLSASRPQDRQFILSSKKLLLSDSGFYLCAWSPTATGELFFGEGSRLTVL.

Concerning this clonotype itself: One end of the junction does not line up with germline, which may come from a read error. The chain combines TRBV6-2 or TRBV6-3 with TRBJ1-1; D is unresolved. The germline gives CDR1 MNHEY, CDR2 SVGEGT. The CDR3 spans 13 residues. The CDR3 loop reads CVSSYSENTEAFF. In DNA, the CDR3 is TGTGTCAGCAGTTACTCGGAGAACACTGAAGCTTTCTTC.

J is TRBJ2-7 and V is TRBV6-1; 7 bases are a match to TRBD2. Per the germline V gene, CDR1 is MNHNS and CDR2 is SASEGT. Losses at the gene ends were 5 bases for V and 3 bases for J; bases not matched to a gene: 10. The CDR3 consists of 15 residues. CDR3 protein: CASSPRGAGRYEQYF. In DNA form, the CDR3 reads TGTGCCAGCAGTCCCCGAGGAGCGGGACGCTACGAGCAGTACTTC.

CDR3 residues: CASSSSDRGKRYEQYF. The CDR3 bases are TGTGCCAGCAGTTCCTCGGACAGGGGAAAACGCTACGAGCAGTACTTC. The genes are TRBV6-2 or TRBV6-3 and TRBJ2-7; 9 bases line up with TRBD1. This CDR3 has 16 residues. The junction had 10 bases not matched to a gene; V was cut back by 4 bases and J by 3 bases. CDR1 MNHEY and CDR2 SVGEGT come from the germline V gene.

J is TRBJ1-2 and V is TRBV10-1; possibly TRBD1 for D (5 bases). The germline V gene has CDR1 WNHNN and CDR2 SYGVQD (reference sequence). Trimming pared 2 bases from V and 2 bases from J, leaving 9 bases between. The length of the CDR3 is 14 residues. CDR3: CASSEPRDNYGYTF. CDR3 in DNA: TGCGCCAGCAGTGAGCCCCGGGACAACTATGGCTACACCTTC.

This clonotype was picked up many times. V gene TRBV7-3 combines with J gene TRBJ1-1, with D hard to call. The V end lost 6 bases, the J end lost 1 base, and 9 bases lay between the germline ends. The CDR3 is 13 amino acids. The V gene's germline CDR1 is SGHTA and CDR2 FQGTGA. The CDR3 sequence is CASSFGRNTEAFF. CDR3 bases: TGTGCCAGCAGTTTTGGGAGGAACACTGAAGCTTTCTTT. The variable domain in full, completed from reference TRBV7-3 and TRBJ1-1, reads GAGVSQTPSNKVTEKGKYVELRCDPISGHTALYWYRQSLGQGPEFLIYFQGTGAADDSGLPNDRFFAVRPEGSVSTLKIQRTERGDSAVYLCASSFGRNTEAFFGQGTRLTVV.

On this clonotype: Germline and junction disagree at one end, which may indicate a read error. The CDR3 region is CASNLTPYTDAFF. CDR3 DNA: TGTGCCAGCAACTTGACACCTTACACTGATGCTTTCTTT. This chain joins TRBV27 and TRBJ1-1; the D is unclear. CDR1 is MNHEY and CDR2 is SMNVEV in the germline V gene (reference sequence). This CDR3 comprises 13 residues.

The table lists this clonotype with many counts. The chain has TRBV28 and TRBJ1-6; 9 nucleotides align to TRBD1. CDR3 size: 15 residues. V gave up 5 bases and J gave up 7 bases; unmatched junction bases: 6. CDR1 is MDHEN, CDR2 SYDVKM, per germline. In nucleotides, the CDR3 is TGTGCCAGCAGTATTGACAGGGGGATAAATTCACCCCTCCACTTT. This sequence encodes CASSIDRGINSPLHF.

This chain links TRBV2 with TRBJ1-6, with 8 bases lining up with TRBD1. Germline V gene sequence: CDR1 SNHLY, CDR2 FYNNEI. There are 15 residues in the CDR3. Trimming at V came to 7 bases and at J to 8 bases, leaving 10 bases not matched to a gene. Here the CDR3 DNA reads TGTGCCAGCAAAATGAGGGAACAGGGGGATTCACCCCTCCACTTT. Translated, it gives CASKMREQGDSPLHF.